The T cell receptor beta chain described here comes from a study of cytomegalovirus exposure and HLA in healthy donors. The overall study: A data release that came early held approximately 85 million unique TCRs from HLA-typed donors. Findings of the study overall: An analysis done earlier found most TCR beta V segments productive about 87% or about 30% of the time. Rarity held for most TCR sequences, but there were some public TCRs that occurred in many donors.

PCR involved 60 Vbeta and 13 Jbeta primers. TCRdb's table, derived via immunoSEQ multiplex PCR, lists solely in-frame clones and lacks some. In the table there are tens of thousands of clones, 60% to 80% of which are singletons. CDR1 is SGHTA and CDR2 is FQGNSA in the germline V gene. Trimming left V 2 bases short and J 6 bases short, with 13 bases between. This CDR3 comprises 14 residues. In the case of this clone: Its antigen is still unknown.

Sequenced: PBMCs. This clonotype originated in a woman between 50 and 59 years old in good health and CMV-seropositive. The J gene is TRBJ1-2, the V gene TRBV7-2, with D possibly matching TRBD1 (6 bases). The CDR3 bases are TGTGCCAGCAGCTTATCTACAAACAGGGATGGCTACACCTTC. This gives the protein CASSLSTNRDGYTF.